This entry lists 24 T cell receptor beta chains sequenced from one sample in a study of OX40 agonist ivuxolimab in advanced cancers. Sequencing used immunoSEQ multiplex PCR; TCRdb keeps in-frame clones, though not all of them. The table has about 100,000 clones, approximately 94% seen once; the top ten hold around 2.5%. Sequenced here: CD4+ or CD8+ T cells sorted from blood, sampled in a trial of the OX40 agonist ivuxolimab. The receptors originated from an adult with an advanced solid tumor such as melanoma, head and neck, liver or kidney cancer.

This chain connects TRBV19 to TRBJ1-3; D is undetermined. V lost 5 bases and J 0 bases, leaving 5 bases between the germline ends. CDR3 length: 13 residues. Germline CDR1 reads LNHDA; CDR2 reads SQIVND (reference sequence). The CDR3 loop reads CASSGDSGNTIYF. Written as DNA, the CDR3 is TGTGCCAGTAGTGGGGACTCTGGAAACACCATATATTTT.

V is TRBV4-1 and J is TRBJ1-6; D ambiguous. V lost 2 bases to trimming and J lost 8 bases, with 7 bases between them. The CDR3 is 13 amino acids. Germline values: CDR1 MGHRA, CDR2 YSYEKL. CDR3 DNA sequence: TGCGCCAGCAGCCAAAGTGGGGATTCACCCCTCCACTTT. Residues: CASSQSGDSPLHF.

The genes are TRBV27 and TRBJ2-7; D might be TRBD1 (6 bases). CDR3 length: 14 amino acids. From germline, CDR1 is MNHEY and CDR2 SMNVEV (reference sequence). V shed 2 bases and J shed 5 bases, with 13 bases lying between them. CDR3 sequence: CASSLGGATHEQYF. The CDR3 nucleotides read TGTGCCAGCAGTTTAGGGGGCGCGACGCACGAGCAGTACTTC.

The chain combines TRBV7-8 with TRBJ1-1; the D gene is possibly TRBD1 (5 bases). The CDR3 contains 14 residues. Germline V gene sequence: CDR1 SGHVS, CDR2 FQNEAQ. V was cut by 5 bases and J by 1 base, with 11 bases left in between. The DNA of the CDR3 is TGTGCCAGCAGCGTTGGGGCAGCGAACACTGAAGCTTTCTTT. This translates into CASSVGAANTEAFF.

The V and J genes are TRBV27 and TRBJ1-2; D gene unclear. The CDR3 covers 17 residues. CDR1 is MNHEY and CDR2 is SMNVEV in the germline V gene (reference sequence). Trimming removed 5 bases at V and 3 bases at J, with 22 bases between. As DNA, the CDR3 is TGTGCCAGCAGTCCCAGACAACTACCCCATGTAGACTATGGCTACACCTTC. This sequence encodes CASSPRQLPHVDYGYTF.

The chain employs TRBV21-1 and TRBJ2-3; the tabulated D call, TRBD2, remains unverified against the DNA. TRBV21-1 is recorded as a pseudogene. The CDR3 consists of 17 residues. For the CDR3, the DNA is TGTGCCAGCAGCTCGACCGGGACTAGCATTTTCACAGATACGCAGTATTTT. The encoded protein is CASSSTGTSIFTDTQYF.

The chain joins TRBV9 to TRBJ2-1; a possible D gene is TRBD2 (6 bases). Germline loops: CDR1 SGDLS, CDR2 YYNGEE. CDR3 size: 16 residues. V was shortened by 2 bases and J by 8 bases, with 20 bases between the two germline ends. The CDR3 DNA follows: TGTGCCAGCAGCGTGGAGGGGTCCACCCTTGGTCATGAGCAGTTCTTC. As protein: CASSVEGSTLGHEQFF. Filled out from reference TRBV9 and TRBJ2-1, the complete variable domain reads DSGVTQTPKHLITATGQRVTLRCSPRSGDLSVYWYQQSLDQGLQFLIQYYNGEERAKGNILERFSAQQFPDLHSELNLSSLELGDSALYFCASSVEGSTLGHEQFFGPGTRLTVL.

The rearrangement links TRBV9 to TRBJ2-7, with D maybe TRBD2 (6 bases). Germline V gene sequence: CDR1 SGDLS, CDR2 YYNGEE. The CDR3 length is 14 residues. Trimming took off 3 bases at V and 7 bases at J, with 17 bases between the two ends. The CDR3 bases are TGTGCCAGCAGCGGGGGGGACGCTCCCGAAGAGCAGTACTTC. Residues: CASSGGDAPEEQYF.

This sequence joins TRBV6-4 and TRBJ2-2; 7 bases fit TRBD1. Germline values: CDR1 MRHNA, CDR2 SNTAGT. The V segment lost 6 bases and the J segment 0 bases; nucleotides outside the gene matches: 4. This CDR3 spans 15 amino acids. CDR3 loop: CASSHGTANTGELFF. The CDR3 coding sequence is TGTGCCAGCAGCCACGGGACAGCGAACACCGGGGAGCTGTTTTTT.

V and J are TRBV29-1 and TRBJ1-2; D call uncertain. The CDR3 consists of 9 residues. Trimming took off 7 bases at V and 8 bases at J, with 8 bases between the two ends. Germline CDR1 reads SQVTM; CDR2 reads ANQGSEA. CDR3 DNA sequence: TGCAGCGACCTACGAGGCTACACCTTC. Protein sequence: CSDLRGYTF.

V and J are TRBV6-6 and TRBJ2-1, with TRBD2 as a possible D gene (5 bases). Trimming stripped 2 bases from V and 6 bases from J, with 5 bases between. CDR3 length: 12 amino acids. Germline V CDR1 and CDR2: MNHNY, SVGAGI (reference sequence). CDR3 DNA sequence: TGTGCCAGCAGTTACGGAGGCAATGAGCAGTTCTTC. It specifies CASSYGGNEQFF.

The rearrangement uses TRBV28 and TRBJ1-2; TRBD1 matches at 11 bases. The CDR3 spans 14 residues. Germline CDR1 reads MDHEN; CDR2 reads SYDVKM. J lost 4 bases, V lost 3 bases, and 1 base had no gene match. The CDR3: CASSLGTGGYGYTF. Written as DNA, the CDR3 is TGTGCCAGCAGTTTGGGGACAGGGGGCTATGGCTACACCTTC.

The V call is TRBV11-2, the J call TRBJ1-1; D might be TRBD1 (5 bases). The CDR3 spans 13 residues. Germline V gives CDR1 SGHAT, CDR2 FQNNGV. The V gene lost 3 bases and the J gene lost 3 bases, with 8 bases spanning the gap. The CDR3 DNA sequence: TGTGCCAGCAGCTTGGGGCATTACACTGAAGCTTTCTTT. This translates into CASSLGHYTEAFF.

This clone was recorded a few times. The chain joins TRBV30 to TRBJ1-5, with D unresolved. V lost 0 bases and J lost 4, with 7 bases in between. Germline V gene lookup returns CDR1 GTSNPN and CDR2 SVGIG (reference sequence). The CDR3 is made up of 13 amino acids. CDR3 sequence (DNA): TGTGCCTGGAGTGTAGGAGGTAATCAGCCCCAGCATTTT. The encoded protein is CAWSVGGNQPQHF. The variable domain in full, completed from reference TRBV30 and TRBJ1-5, reads SQTIHQWPATLVQPVGSPLSLECTVEGTSNPNLYWYRQAAGRGLQLLFYSVGIGQISSEVPQNLSASRPQDRQFILSSKKLLLSDSGFYLCAWSVGGNQPQHFGDGTRLSIL.

The chain carries TRBV15 and TRBJ2-7; 7 nucleotides match TRBD1. Unmatched junction bases numbered 7, after V lost 0 bases and J lost 5 bases. Germline-derived CDR1 and CDR2 are LNHNV and YYDKDF (reference sequence). The CDR3 totals 15 residues. CDR3 DNA: TGTGCCACCAGCAGAGATAACACAGGGGACCACGAGCAGTACTTC. Encoded protein: CATSRDNTGDHEQYF. Using reference TRBV15 and TRBJ2-7 for the parts outside the CDR3, the full variable domain is DAMVIQNPRYQVTQFGKPVTLSCSQTLNHNVMYWYQQKSSQAPKLLFHYYDKDFNNEADTPDNFQSRRPNTSFCFLDIRSPGLGDTAMYLCATSRDNTGDHEQYFGPGTRLTVT.

V and J are TRBV7-8 and TRBJ2-1; the match to TRBD2 covers 12 bases. CDR1 is SGHVS and CDR2 is FQNEAQ in the germline V gene. J lost 2 bases, V lost 5 bases, and 10 bases had no gene match. This CDR3 spans 18 amino acids. Here the CDR3 reads CASSQSRLAGEAYNEQFF. CDR3 coding DNA: TGTGCCAGCAGCCAAAGCCGACTAGCGGGGGAAGCCTACAATGAGCAGTTCTTC.

This chain uses TRBV27 with TRBJ2-7; possibly TRBD1 or TRBD2 for D (5 bases each). This CDR3 is 12 amino acids long. CDR1 is MNHEY and CDR2 is SMNVEV in the germline V gene (reference sequence). V shed 3 bases and J shed 5 bases, with 8 bases lying between them. The CDR3 sequence is CASSFRGDEQYF. The CDR3 DNA is TGTGCCAGCAGTTTCCGAGGGGACGAGCAGTACTTC.

This rearrangement joins TRBV19 to TRBJ2-5; 7 nucleotides agree with TRBD2. The CDR3 covers 13 residues. Germline trimming cut 3 bases from V and 4 bases from J; bases unmatched to any gene: 2. Per germline, CDR1 LNHDA and CDR2 SQIVND (reference sequence). The CDR3 DNA follows: TGTGCCAGTAGTATGGCTAGCGGAGAGACCCAGTACTTC. Its protein product is CASSMASGETQYF.

The chain employs TRBV27 and TRBJ2-3, with no clear D. The CDR3 is 14 residues long. With 2 bases removed from V and 10 bases from J, the gap between germline ends came to 16 bases. Per the germline V gene, CDR1 is MNHEY and CDR2 is SMNVEV (reference sequence). This CDR3 reads CASSLIGQTQSQYF. CDR3 bases: TGTGCCAGCAGTTTAATAGGGCAGACCCAGTCGCAGTATTTT.

This chain uses TRBV7-8 with TRBJ2-7; D gene ambiguous. The V and J ends lost 0 bases and 4 bases respectively, with 7 bases between them. CDR1 is SGHVS and CDR2 is FQNEAQ in the germline V gene. The CDR3 is made up of 13 amino acids. In nucleotides, the CDR3 is TGTGCCAGCAGCTTAGCGGTTCAGTACGAGCAGTACTTC. This translates into CASSLAVQYEQYF.

The J gene is TRBJ1-2, the V gene TRBV27; possibly TRBD1 for D (6 bases). This CDR3 is 13 amino acids long. Trimming removed 2 bases from V and 8 bases from J, with 12 bases in between. Germline CDR1 is MNHEY and CDR2 is SMNVEV (reference sequence). The CDR3 DNA reads as TGTGCCAGCAGTTTAGGGGGCCGGGAGGGCTACACCTTC. Translated, it gives CASSLGGREGYTF.

The V gene is TRBV19, the J gene TRBJ2-1; perhaps D is TRBD1 or TRBD2 (5 bases each). Trimming stripped 2 bases from V and 7 bases from J, with 15 bases between. In germline, CDR1 is LNHDA, CDR2 SQIVND (reference sequence). The CDR3 sequence is 15 residues long. This chain's CDR3 is CASSISGQGGNEQFF. The CDR3, as DNA: TGTGCCAGTAGTATATCGGGGCAGGGTGGGAATGAGCAGTTCTTC.

The rearrangement links TRBV28 to TRBJ2-3; weak D call: TRBD2 (7 bases). Trimming stripped 1 base from V and 5 bases from J, with 16 bases between. The V gene's germline CDR1 is MDHEN and CDR2 SYDVKM. This CDR3 is built from 16 residues. The CDR3 coding sequence is TGTGCCAGCAGTTTATTTGGGGGGGGCGTGGAAGATACGCAGTATTTT. Translated, it gives CASSLFGGGVEDTQYF.

The chain uses TRBV27 and TRBJ2-1, with 10 bases lining up with TRBD2. The CDR3 totals 15 residues. The germline V gene encodes CDR1 MNHEY and CDR2 SMNVEV (reference sequence). The trim removed 7 bases at V and 4 bases at J, leaving 7 bases unmatched. CDR3 bases: TGTGCCAGCATCGAAACTAGCGGGGCTTACAATGAGCAGTTCTTC. It codes for CASIETSGAYNEQFF.